The present T cell receptor (beta chain) was sequenced within a study of T-cell reconstitution after alpha-beta-depleted transplantation in children. Study findings and constraints: A year had passed since transplant, and T-cell counts and diversity by then came mostly from newly produced T cells. From surviving recipient T cells and thymic progenitors came the high day-60 TCRbeta diversity observed in some patients. Approximately two months post-transplant, alpha-beta T cells reportedly originated from several hundred expanded graft clones.

V was trimmed by 5 bases and J by 2 bases, leaving 8 bases between them. CDR1 and CDR2 from the germline V gene are SGHTA and FQGNSA. The CDR3 totals 13 residues. This clonotype was observed many times. What it binds is unknown. This sample's TCRbeta library carried unique molecular identifier barcodes. One entry per CDR3 protein, called by TCRdb with MiXCR from the PCR reads. The table lists approximately 89,000 distinct CDR3 sequences, 15% to 18% of them singletons. The gene calls are TRBV7-2 and TRBJ2-3; no clear D. The sequence came from a male patient between 2 and 9 years old who had a stem cell transplant for acute lymphoblastic leukemia, so the T cells may come from the graft donor. Sequences were derived from PBMCs, mostly from graft donor cells, sampled 180 days after TCRalphabeta/CD19-depleted stem cell transplant. The CDR3 sequence is CASSQDLTDTQYF. CDR3 nucleotides: TGTGCCAGCAGCCAAGACCTCACAGATACGCAGTATTTT.